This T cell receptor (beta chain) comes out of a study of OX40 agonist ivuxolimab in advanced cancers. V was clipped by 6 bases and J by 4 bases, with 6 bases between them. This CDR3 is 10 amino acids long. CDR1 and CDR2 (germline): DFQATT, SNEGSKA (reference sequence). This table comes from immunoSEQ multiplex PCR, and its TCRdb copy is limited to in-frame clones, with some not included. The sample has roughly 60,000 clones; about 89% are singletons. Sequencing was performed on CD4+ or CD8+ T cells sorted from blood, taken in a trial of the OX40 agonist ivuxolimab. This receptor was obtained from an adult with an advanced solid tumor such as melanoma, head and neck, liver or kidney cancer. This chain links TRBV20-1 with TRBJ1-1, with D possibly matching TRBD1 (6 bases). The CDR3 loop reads CSARGTEAFF. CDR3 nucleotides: TGCAGTGCCAGGGGCACTGAAGCTTTCTTT.